This T cell receptor (beta chain) was found in a study of cytomegalovirus exposure and HLA in healthy donors. Looking at the study overall: The Caucasian-associated ancestry cluster held roughly 78% of around 380 genotyped donors.

General study findings and limits: Researchers reported in a later analysis that a missense DCLRE1C variant was tied to TCR beta V- and J-gene trimming.

It was healthy bone marrow donors who served as donors. V was pared by 7 bases and J by 2 bases, with 6 bases of the junction left unmatched. In germline, CDR1 is MDHEN, CDR2 SYDVKM. This CDR3 contains 14 residues. The primer mix had 60 Vbeta and 13 Jbeta primers. Assay: immunoSEQ multiplex PCR; the TCRdb copy retains only in-frame clones and omits some. There are 120,000 or so clones in the sample; around 78% occur only once, and 6.3% lies in the top ten. On this clone: Its antigen is still unknown.

The sequenced sample was PBMCs. V and J are TRBV28 and TRBJ2-7; 9 bases agree with TRBD1. The receptor comes from a woman aged 40 to 49 in good health and CMV-seronegative. The CDR3 bases are TGTGCCAGCATTCCCGGGACAGGGACCTACGAGCAGTACTTC. Its translation: CASIPGTGTYEQYF. Full variable domain (remainder filled in from reference TRBV28 and TRBJ2-7): DVKVTQSSRYLVKRTGEKVFLECVQDMDHENMFWYRQDPGLGLRLIYFSYDVKMKEKGDIPEGYSVSREKKERFSLILESASTNQTSMYLCASIPGTGTYEQYFGPGTRLTVT.